These 17 T cell receptor beta chains share one sample of origin, sequenced in a study of T cells in Graves' hyperthyroidism and ophthalmopathy. RNA transcripts provided the source from which TCR beta CDR3 regions were amplified. First-round RT-PCR of the TCR CDR3 relied on the HTBI primer set. TCRdb re-analysed the multiplex PCR reads in MiXCR, keeping a single row per CDR3 protein. This table holds 270,000 or so distinct CDR3 sequences, 25% to 30% found once. Sequencing was carried out using blood. Source of these receptors: a man aged 35 to 55 with Graves' hyperthyroidism that later progressed to Graves' ophthalmopathy.

This clonotype was counted ten times or more. V gene TRBV12-5 combines with J gene TRBJ1-2, with TRBD1 identical over 7 bases. V was pared by 7 bases and J by 4 bases, with 9 bases of the junction left unmatched. Germline CDR1 and CDR2: LGHNT and FRNRAP. CDR3 length equals 14 residues. CDR3 amino acids: CASAPPGDSYGYTF. The CDR3 bases are TGTGCTAGTGCTCCTCCGGGGGACAGCTATGGCTACACCTTC.

The sample holds many counts of this clonotype. The chain joins TRBV15 to TRBJ1-3; 9 bases align to TRBD1. V was pared by 3 bases and J by 0 bases, with 9 bases of the junction left unmatched. The CDR3 contains 18 residues. The germline V gene encodes CDR1 LNHNV and CDR2 YYDKDF (reference sequence). For the CDR3, the DNA is TGTGCCACCAGCAGTGGACAGGGGTTAGGCTACTCTGGAAACACCATATATTTT. Its translation is CATSSGQGLGYSGNTIYF.

This clonotype was observed many times. The rearrangement uses TRBV11-2 and TRBJ2-5; 13 nucleotides line up with TRBD2. In germline, CDR1 is SGHAT, CDR2 FQNNGV. After removal of 5 bases from V and 2 bases from J, the junction contained 11 bases not matched to a gene. There are 18 residues in the CDR3. In DNA, the CDR3 is TGTGCCAGCAGCAAAGGCGGACCGGGACTAGCGGGACAAGAGACCCAGTACTTC. It is translated as CASSKGGPGLAGQETQYF.

This clonotype was found many times. The gene calls are TRBV12-3 or TRBV12-4 and TRBJ2-5; D unresolved. Trimming pared 8 bases from V and 9 bases from J, leaving 19 bases between. The CDR3 has 13 residues. The DNA for the CDR3 is TGTGCCAGCGGCTACGCCGCCCTTGGGGCCCAGTACTTC. Amino acids: CASGYAALGAQYF.

This clonotype was seen ten or more times. This chain joins TRBV20-1 and TRBJ1-1; D perhaps matches TRBD1 (5 bases). Germline V gene lookup returns CDR1 DFQATT and CDR2 SNEGSKA (reference sequence). The ends were cut back, 4 bases at V and 4 bases at J, with 16 bases in the middle. This CDR3 is 14 amino acids long. The CDR3 DNA is TGCAGTGCTAACGGGGGAAGAGCGACCACTGAAGCTTTCTTT. Translating gives CSANGGRATTEAFF.

J is TRBJ1-2 and V is TRBV19; D not resolved. CDR3 length: 13 amino acids. Trimming took 5 bases from V and 2 from J, leaving 9 bases between them. Germline V gene sequence: CDR1 LNHDA, CDR2 SQIVND (reference sequence). DNA for the CDR3: TGTGCCAGTAGTCGGGAGGGCAACTATGGCTACACCTTC. Encoded protein: CASSREGNYGYTF.

The V call is TRBV3-1, the J call TRBJ2-2; D remains ambiguous. Germline values: CDR1 LGHDT, CDR2 YNNKEL (reference sequence). The CDR3 runs to 13 residues. Trimming took off 1 base at V and 4 bases at J, with 4 bases between the two ends. The CDR3 sequence: CASSQAVTGELFF. The CDR3 region has the DNA TGTGCCAGCAGCCAAGCAGTCACCGGGGAGCTGTTTTTT. Full variable domain (rest looked up from reference TRBV3-1 and TRBJ2-2): DTAVSQTPKYLVTQMGNDKSIKCEQNLGHDTMYWYKQDSKKFLKIMFSYNNKELIINETVPNRFSPKSPDKAHLNLHINSLELGDSAVYFCASSQAVTGELFFGEGSRLTVL.

The chain carries TRBV20-1 and TRBJ1-2, with D unclear. The length of the CDR3 is 11 residues. CDR1 and CDR2 from the germline V gene are DFQATT and SNEGSKA (reference sequence). V lost 6 bases, J lost 8 bases, and 13 bases lay in between. CDR3 sequence reads: CSAPRRPGYTF. The CDR3 bases are TGCAGTGCGCCCAGAAGGCCCGGCTACACCTTC.

The genes are TRBV6-2 or TRBV6-3 and TRBJ1-5; no definite D call. V shed 4 bases and J shed 5 bases, with 12 bases lying between them. The CDR3 contains 14 residues. CDR1 is MNHEY and CDR2 is SVGEGT in the germline V gene. CDR3 region: CASSFGYADQPQHF. The CDR3 nucleotides are TGTGCCAGCAGTTTCGGGTATGCTGATCAGCCCCAGCATTTT.

The rearrangement uses TRBV12-3 or TRBV12-4 and TRBJ2-5; tentatively, D is TRBD1 or TRBD2 (6 bases each). This CDR3 has 13 amino acids. V was shortened by 7 bases and J by 4 bases, with 13 bases between the two germline ends. For the CDR3, the DNA is TGTGCCAGCAAACAGGGAGGAGCAGAGACCCAGTACTTC. Its translation is CASKQGGAETQYF.

V is TRBV12-3 or TRBV12-4 and J is TRBJ2-7; tentatively, D is TRBD2 (5 bases). The CDR3 is 13 residues long. Trimming shortened V by 6 bases and J by 6 bases, and 15 bases separated the two germline ends. CDR3: CASSFGGQSEQYF. CDR3 bases: TGTGCCAGCAGCTTCGGAGGCCAGAGCGAGCAGTACTTC.

This clonotype was counted ten times or more. The chain joins TRBV6-6 to TRBJ2-2; 16 bases match TRBD2. Losses at the gene ends were 5 bases for V and 4 bases for J; bases not matched to a gene: 13. This CDR3 spans 20 amino acids. Germline V gene data show CDR1 as MNHNY and CDR2 as SVGAGI (reference sequence). In DNA form, the CDR3 reads TGTGCCAGCAGTCCGGGGACTAGCGGGAGGGTTCCTGACCGCACCGGGGAGCTGTTTTTT. It yields the protein CASSPGTSGRVPDRTGELFF.

This clonotype was detected ten times or more. V and J are TRBV28 and TRBJ2-5; no reliable D call. This CDR3 comprises 15 residues. Germline loops: CDR1 MDHEN, CDR2 SYDVKM. The germline V and J ends were trimmed by 3 bases and 5 bases, with 16 bases remaining between them. This chain's CDR3 is CASSLSGGIIETQYF. The CDR3 DNA reads as TGTGCCAGCAGTTTGTCCGGCGGAATTATCGAGACCCAGTACTTC. Filled out from reference TRBV28 and TRBJ2-5, the complete variable domain reads DVKVTQSSRYLVKRTGEKVFLECVQDMDHENMFWYRQDPGLGLRLIYFSYDVKMKEKGDIPEGYSVSREKKERFSLILESASTNQTSMYLCASSLSGGIIETQYFGPGTRLLVL.

This clonotype was seen more than once but under ten times. J is TRBJ1-3 and V is TRBV7-6; TRBD1 is a possible D gene (5 bases). The V gene lost 5 bases and the J gene lost 5 bases, with 16 bases spanning the gap. CDR1 is SGHVS, CDR2 FNYEAQ, per germline. This CDR3 is 15 amino acids long. The CDR3 reads CASSPRDGGRNTIYF. DNA of the CDR3: TGTGCCAGCAGCCCTAGGGACGGCGGAAGAAACACCATATATTTT.

The chain is built from TRBV5-1 and TRBJ1-1; D uncertain. This CDR3 has 14 amino acids. Trimming shortened V by 5 bases and J by 5 bases, and 16 bases separated the two germline ends. Per the germline V gene, CDR1 is SGHRS and CDR2 is YFSETQ. CDR3 residues: CASRPLEGTTEAFF. CDR3 nucleotides: TGCGCCAGCAGGCCTCTGGAGGGTACGACTGAAGCTTTCTTT.

This clonotype was observed at least ten times. The V call is TRBV11-2, the J call TRBJ1-2; D call uncertain. V lost 4 bases, J lost 8 bases, and 14 bases lay in between. From germline, CDR1 is SGHAT and CDR2 FQNNGV. The CDR3 sequence is 13 residues long. The CDR3 DNA follows: TGTGCCAGCAGCTACGTTGTGAATGGCGGCTACACCTTC. It is translated as CASSYVVNGGYTF.

For the CDR3, the DNA is TGCAGTGCTAGAGTGCTAGCGGGGTACACCGGGGAGCTGTTTTTT. Translation: CSARVLAGYTGELFF. The chain is built from TRBV20-1 and TRBJ2-2; 9 bases fit TRBD2. The CDR3 runs 15 residues. Germline V CDR1 and CDR2: DFQATT, SNEGSKA (reference sequence). V was clipped by 1 base and J by 3 bases; unmatched bases: 3.